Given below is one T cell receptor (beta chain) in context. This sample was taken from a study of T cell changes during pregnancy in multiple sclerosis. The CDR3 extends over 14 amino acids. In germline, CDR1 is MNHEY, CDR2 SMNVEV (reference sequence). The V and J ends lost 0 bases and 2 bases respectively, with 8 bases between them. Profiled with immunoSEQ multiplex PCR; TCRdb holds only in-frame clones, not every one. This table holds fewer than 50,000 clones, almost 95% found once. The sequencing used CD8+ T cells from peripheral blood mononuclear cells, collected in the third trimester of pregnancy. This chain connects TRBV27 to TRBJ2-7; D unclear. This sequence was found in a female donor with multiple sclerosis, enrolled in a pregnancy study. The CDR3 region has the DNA TGTGCCAGCAGTTTATCGAGGATGGCCTACGAGCAGTACTTC. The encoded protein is CASSLSRMAYEQYF.